Listed here are 25 T cell receptor beta chains from one sample, sequenced in a study of blood T cell repertoires in COVID-19. Generated by immunoSEQ multiplex PCR, the TCRdb table keeps only in-frame clones and is missing some. The table includes around 150,000 clones, over 65% detected once. The sample comprised peripheral blood. Receptors originate from a man aged 50 or older with acute or convalescent COVID-19.

The CDR3 region has the DNA TGTGCCAGCAGCTTAACCGGGACTAGCGGGGGGATAAGATATACGCAGTATTTT. Translated: CASSLTGTSGGIRYTQYF. The rearrangement links TRBV7-3 to TRBJ2-3; 15 nucleotides match TRBD2. V shed 0 bases, J shed 7 bases, and the junction held 8 bases outside the gene matches. Per the germline V gene, CDR1 is SGHTA and CDR2 is FQGTGA. The CDR3 loop spans 18 amino acids.

The chain joins TRBV7-3 to TRBJ2-1, with a weak D call TRBD2 (7 bases). V gave up 3 bases and J gave up 6 bases, with 15 bases separating them. CDR3 size: 15 residues. Germline loops: CDR1 SGHTA, CDR2 FQGTGA. In nucleotides, the CDR3 is TGTGCCAGCAGCTTCTCGGGGGGCGACTTCAATGAGCAGTTCTTC. Its translation: CASSFSGGDFNEQFF.

The chain links TRBV5-1 to TRBJ1-4; D gene uncertain. Germline V gene sequence: CDR1 SGHRS, CDR2 YFSETQ. With 0 bases removed from V and 7 bases from J, the gap between germline ends came to 13 bases. This CDR3 contains 15 residues. The DNA for the CDR3 is TGCGCCAGCAGCTTGGAAGGTGCGGGAATTGAAAAACTGTTTTTT. As protein: CASSLEGAGIEKLFF.

The chain has TRBV5-1 and TRBJ2-1; possibly TRBD1 for D (6 bases). The CDR3 length is 15 residues. Germline V lookup: CDR1 SGHRS, CDR2 YFSETQ. Trimming stripped 0 bases from V and 0 bases from J, with 7 bases between. The CDR3 DNA reads TGCGCCAGCAGCTTGGCAGGGGACTCCTACAATGAGCAGTTCTTC. Amino acids: CASSLAGDSYNEQFF. The full variable domain, with the rest looked up from reference TRBV5-1 and TRBJ2-1, is KAGVTQTPRYLIKTRGQQVTLSCSPISGHRSVSWYQQTPGQGLQFLFEYFSETQRNKGNFPGRFSGRQFSNSRSEMNVSTLELGDSALYLCASSLAGDSYNEQFFGPGTRLTVL.

V and J are TRBV5-1 and TRBJ1-2; 7 bases align to TRBD1. The V gene's germline CDR1 is SGHRS and CDR2 YFSETQ. The CDR3 length is 15 residues. Trimming removed 4 bases from V and 2 bases from J; junction bases left unmatched: 8. CDR3 sequence reads: CASSPDGQANYGYTF. The CDR3 nucleotides are TGCGCCAGCAGCCCGGACGGACAGGCCAACTATGGCTACACCTTC.

The gene calls are TRBV5-8 and TRBJ2-3; tentatively, D is TRBD1 (5 bases). The V gene's germline CDR1 is SGHTS and CDR2 YDEGEE. V shed 0 bases and J shed 3 bases, with 11 bases lying between them. The length of the CDR3 is 15 residues. CDR3 bases: TGTGCCAGCAGCTTGGTGGGCAGGGCGACAGATACGCAGTATTTT. Protein sequence: CASSLVGRATDTQYF.

The chain joins TRBV24-1 to TRBJ2-5, with 9 positions matching TRBD1. Germline V gene sequence: CDR1 KGHDR, CDR2 SFDVKD. The CDR3 is made up of 15 amino acids. The junction had 3 bases not matched to a gene; V was cut back by 2 bases and J by 3 bases. DNA for the CDR3: TGTGCCACCAGTGATTCGGACAGGGGAGAAGAGACCCAGTACTTC. As protein: CATSDSDRGEETQYF.

The rearrangement joins TRBV6-5 to TRBJ2-7; 9 nucleotides line up with TRBD1. Germline lookup yields CDR1 MNHEY and CDR2 SVGAGI. Trimming removed 6 bases from V and 6 bases from J; junction bases left unmatched: 9. The CDR3 runs 14 residues. The CDR3 is CASRGQGIPGEQYF. CDR3 coding DNA: TGTGCCAGCAGGGGACAGGGAATTCCCGGCGAGCAGTACTTC.

This clone was counted a few times. This chain joins TRBV19 and TRBJ2-2; 7 bases line up with TRBD2. The germline V gene has CDR1 LNHDA and CDR2 SQIVND (reference sequence). There are 14 residues in the CDR3. V was pared by 6 bases and J by 1 base, with 2 bases of the junction left unmatched. The CDR3 loop is CASRLARNTGELFF. The CDR3 bases are TGTGCCAGTAGACTAGCGAGGAACACCGGGGAGCTGTTTTTT.

V is TRBV6-2 or TRBV6-3 and J is TRBJ2-5; 8 nucleotides align to TRBD2. The CDR3 is made up of 17 amino acids. CDR1 is MNHEY and CDR2 is SVGEGT in the germline V gene. The V gene end was trimmed by 0 bases and the J gene end by 2 bases; junction bases not matched to a gene: 8. For the CDR3, the DNA is TGTGCCAGCAGTTACTCGAAAGCTCGCGGGGGGCAAGAGACCCAGTACTTC. Translated, it gives CASSYSKARGGQETQYF.

CDR3 loop: CASSLAVGQPQHF. The CDR3 DNA reads as TGTGCCAGCAGTTTAGCAGTTGGCCAGCCCCAGCATTTT. This sequence joins TRBV12-3 or TRBV12-4 and TRBJ1-5; D is uncertain. CDR3 length: 13 amino acids. V lost 0 bases and J 7 bases, leaving 7 bases between the germline ends.

This sequence joins TRBV5-5 and TRBJ1-2; 8 nucleotides match TRBD1. After removal of 1 base from V and 6 bases from J, the junction contained 5 bases not matched to a gene. This CDR3 comprises 14 residues. Germline V CDR1 and CDR2: SGHKS, YYEKEE (reference sequence). CDR3 sequence reads: CASSLFGQGDGYTF. The CDR3 nucleotides are TGTGCCAGCAGCTTGTTTGGACAGGGTGATGGCTACACCTTC.

The chain carries TRBV19 and TRBJ1-2; 9 nucleotides align to TRBD1. Germline V gene data show CDR1 as LNHDA and CDR2 as SQIVND (reference sequence). The J segment lost 5 bases and the V segment lost 11 bases, leaving 15 bases of the junction unmatched. CDR3 length equals 15 residues. This CDR3 is CAASQQGARGYGYTF. The CDR3 nucleotides are TGTGCCGCGAGCCAACAGGGGGCGAGAGGATATGGCTACACCTTC.

This clone appeared a few times. This chain links TRBV6-1 with TRBJ2-7; D perhaps matches TRBD2 (5 bases). This CDR3 comprises 14 residues. In germline, CDR1 is MNHNS, CDR2 SASEGT. The germline V and J ends were trimmed by 3 bases and 8 bases, with 17 bases remaining between them. The CDR3 here is CASSEERFTQQQYF. The CDR3 DNA sequence: TGTGCCAGCAGTGAGGAGCGGTTCACTCAGCAGCAGTACTTC.

The CDR3 DNA follows: TGTGCCAGTAGTATAACAGGGACCGTACAAGAGACCCAGTACTTC. This sequence encodes CASSITGTVQETQYF. The gene calls are TRBV19 and TRBJ2-5, with D possibly matching TRBD1 (6 bases). This CDR3 is 15 amino acids long. Trimming left V 2 bases short and J 2 bases short, with 12 bases between. Germline V gene data show CDR1 as LNHDA and CDR2 as SQIVND (reference sequence).

The chain joins TRBV14 to TRBJ1-6; D is undetermined. The CDR3 is 15 residues long. V was pared by 0 bases and J by 9 bases, with 12 bases between. The germline V gene has CDR1 SGHDN and CDR2 FVKESK. CDR3 sequence reads: CASSQDFVTLSPLHF. As DNA, the CDR3 is TGTGCCAGCAGCCAAGATTTCGTGACTCTTTCACCCCTCCACTTT. Full variable domain (outside the CDR3, taken from reference TRBV14 and TRBJ1-6): EAGVTQFPSHSVIEKGQTVTLRCDPISGHDNLYWYRRVMGKEIKFLLHFVKESKQDESGMPNNRFLAERTGGTYSTLKVQPAELEDSGVYFCASSQDFVTLSPLHFGNGTRLTVT.

CDR3 residues: CASSGRTGFYGYTF. CDR3 DNA: TGTGCCAGCAGCGGAAGGACAGGGTTCTATGGCTACACCTTC. This chain connects TRBV28 to TRBJ1-2; 8 nucleotides line up with TRBD1. This CDR3 has 14 residues. V lost 6 bases, J lost 4 bases, and 7 bases stayed unmatched. CDR1 and CDR2 from the germline V gene are MDHEN and SYDVKM.

This clone was detected once. V and J are TRBV2 and TRBJ1-5; D ambiguous. CDR1 and CDR2 (germline): SNHLY, FYNNEI. Between the trimmed V and J ends, which lost 7 bases and 5 bases, there was a span of 15 bases. CDR3 size: 14 residues. The CDR3 reads CASNRGGMDQPQHF. The DNA for the CDR3 is TGTGCCAGCAATCGCGGCGGAATGGATCAGCCCCAGCATTTT.

The gene calls are TRBV9 and TRBJ2-3; 10 bases are a match to TRBD2. Germline V gene data show CDR1 as SGDLS and CDR2 as YYNGEE. With 0 bases clipped from V and 0 bases from J, the junction kept 7 bases outside the gene matches. CDR3 length equals 18 residues. The CDR3 region has the DNA TGTGCCAGCAGCGTAGGGGCTAGCGGGGGTCATAGCACAGATACGCAGTATTTT. Protein: CASSVGASGGHSTDTQYF.

The chain combines TRBV3-1 (or the pseudogene TRBV3-2) with TRBJ2-3; a possible D gene is TRBD1 (5 bases). CDR1 and CDR2 (germline): LGHDT, YNNKEL (reference sequence). The CDR3 contains 16 residues. V lost 4 bases and J lost 0, with 14 bases in between. Written as DNA, the CDR3 is TGTGCCAGCAGCCCCGTTCAGGGTGCTAGCACAGATACGCAGTATTTT. It is translated as CASSPVQGASTDTQYF.

This chain joins TRBV4-1 and TRBJ2-2; TRBD1 matches at 10 bases. The CDR3 spans 18 residues. V lost 2 bases and J lost 4; bases outside the gene matches: 10. Germline assignment: CDR1 MGHRA and CDR2 YSYEKL. The CDR3 loop is CASSQTQPRTGGTGELFF. CDR3 nucleotides: TGCGCCAGCAGCCAAACTCAACCCCGGACAGGGGGCACCGGGGAGCTGTTTTTT.

The V gene is TRBV9, the J gene TRBJ1-2; possible D gene TRBD1, 5 bases. Trimming removed 4 bases from V and 0 bases from J, with 13 bases in between. Germline assignment: CDR1 SGDLS and CDR2 YYNGEE. The CDR3 is 15 amino acids. The CDR3: CASSPHRNPNYGYTF. The CDR3 nucleotides are TGTGCCAGCAGCCCACACAGGAATCCTAACTATGGCTACACCTTC.

This clone was detected once. The CDR3 region has the DNA TGTGCCACCTTAGGTCCCACAGGCCATTTAGCCTACGAGCAGTACGTC. Encoded protein: CATLGPTGHLAYEQYV. The chain links TRBV6-4 to TRBJ2-7, with TRBD1 as a possible D gene (5 bases). The CDR3 consists of 16 residues. Germline CDR1 reads MRHNA; CDR2 reads SNTAGT. V lost 10 bases to trimming and J lost 2 bases, with 24 bases between them.

This clone was found a few times. The rearrangement joins TRBV28 to TRBJ1-4, with 10 bases lining up with TRBD1. Unmatched junction bases numbered 6, after V lost 6 bases and J lost 5 bases. The CDR3 has 15 residues. The germline V gene has CDR1 MDHEN and CDR2 SYDVKM. CDR3 bases: TGTGCCAGCAGCCCAGTGGGACAGGGGAATGAAAAACTGTTTTTT. This translates into CASSPVGQGNEKLFF.

The chain recombines TRBV6-1 with TRBJ1-2; TRBD1 might be the D (6 bases). Trimming shortened V by 1 base and J by 7 bases, and 16 bases separated the two germline ends. The V gene's germline CDR1 is MNHNS and CDR2 SASEGT. The CDR3 totals 15 residues. CDR3 residues: CASSEGTAPQGGYTF. For the CDR3, the DNA is TGTGCCAGCAGTGAAGGGACAGCTCCCCAAGGTGGCTACACCTTC.